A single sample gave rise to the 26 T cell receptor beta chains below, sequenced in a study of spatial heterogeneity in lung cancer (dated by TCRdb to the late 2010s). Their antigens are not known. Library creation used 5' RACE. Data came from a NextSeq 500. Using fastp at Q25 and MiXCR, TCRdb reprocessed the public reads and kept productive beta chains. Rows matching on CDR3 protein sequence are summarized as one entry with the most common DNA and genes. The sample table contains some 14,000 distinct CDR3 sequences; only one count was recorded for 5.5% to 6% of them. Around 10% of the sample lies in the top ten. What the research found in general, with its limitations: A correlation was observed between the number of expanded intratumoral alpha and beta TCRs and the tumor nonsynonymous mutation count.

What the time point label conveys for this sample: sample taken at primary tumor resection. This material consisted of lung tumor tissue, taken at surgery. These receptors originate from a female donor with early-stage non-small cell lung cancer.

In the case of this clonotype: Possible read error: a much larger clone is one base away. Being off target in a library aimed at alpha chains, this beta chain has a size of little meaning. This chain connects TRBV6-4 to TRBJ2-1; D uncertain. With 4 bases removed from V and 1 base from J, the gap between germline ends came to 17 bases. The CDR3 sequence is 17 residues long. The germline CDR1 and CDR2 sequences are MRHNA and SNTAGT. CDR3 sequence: CASSGPSRNGSYNEQFF. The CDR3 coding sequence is TGTGCCAGCAGTGGCCCAAGTAGGAATGGGTCCTACAATGAGCAGTTCTTC.

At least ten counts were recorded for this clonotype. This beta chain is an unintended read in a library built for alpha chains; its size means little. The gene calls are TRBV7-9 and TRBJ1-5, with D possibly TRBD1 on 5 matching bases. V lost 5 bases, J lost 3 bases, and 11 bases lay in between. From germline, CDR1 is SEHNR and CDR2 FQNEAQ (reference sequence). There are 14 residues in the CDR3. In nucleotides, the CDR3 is TGTGCCAGCAGCCTCGGACAACTCAATCAGCCCCAGCATTTT. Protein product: CASSLGQLNQPQHF.

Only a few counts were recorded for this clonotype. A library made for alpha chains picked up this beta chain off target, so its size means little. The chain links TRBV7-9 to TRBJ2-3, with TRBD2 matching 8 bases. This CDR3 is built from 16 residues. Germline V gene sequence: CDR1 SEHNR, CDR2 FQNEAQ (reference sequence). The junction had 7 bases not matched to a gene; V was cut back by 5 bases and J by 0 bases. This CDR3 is CASSPLTSASTDTQYF. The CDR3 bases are TGTGCCAGCAGCCCCCTGACTAGCGCTAGCACAGATACGCAGTATTTT.

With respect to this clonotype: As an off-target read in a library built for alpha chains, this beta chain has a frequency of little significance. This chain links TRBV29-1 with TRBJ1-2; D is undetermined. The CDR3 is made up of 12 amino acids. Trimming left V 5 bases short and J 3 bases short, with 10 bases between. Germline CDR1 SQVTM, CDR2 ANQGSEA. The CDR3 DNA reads TGCAGCGTTTACGACCAATACTATGGCTACACCTTC. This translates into CSVYDQYYGYTF.

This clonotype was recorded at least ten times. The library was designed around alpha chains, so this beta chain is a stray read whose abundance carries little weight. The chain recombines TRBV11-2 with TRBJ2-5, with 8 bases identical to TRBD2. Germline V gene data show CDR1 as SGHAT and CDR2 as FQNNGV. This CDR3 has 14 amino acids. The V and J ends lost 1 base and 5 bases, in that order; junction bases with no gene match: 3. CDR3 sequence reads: CASSLAGLGETQYF. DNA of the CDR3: TGTGCCAGCAGCTTAGCGGGACTAGGGGAGACCCAGTACTTC. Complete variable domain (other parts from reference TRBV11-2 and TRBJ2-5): EAGVAQSPRYKIIEKRQSVAFWCNPISGHATLYWYQQILGQGPKLLIQFQNNGVVDDSQLPKDRFSAERLKGVDSTLKIQPAKLEDSAVYLCASSLAGLGETQYFGPGTRLLVL.

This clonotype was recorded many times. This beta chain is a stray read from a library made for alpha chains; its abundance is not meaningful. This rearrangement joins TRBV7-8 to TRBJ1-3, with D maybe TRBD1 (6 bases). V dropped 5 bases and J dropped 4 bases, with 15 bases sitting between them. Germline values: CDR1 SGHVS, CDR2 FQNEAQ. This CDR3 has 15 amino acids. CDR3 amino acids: CASSPEWGAGNTIYF. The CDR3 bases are TGTGCCAGCAGCCCCGAATGGGGGGCAGGAAACACCATATATTTT.

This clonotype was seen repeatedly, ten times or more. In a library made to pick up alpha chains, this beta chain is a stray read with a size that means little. Here the CDR3 reads CASSVVGAGRETQYF. The CDR3 nucleotides read TGTGCCAGCAGCGTAGTTGGGGCGGGTCGAGAGACCCAGTACTTC. The rearrangement joins TRBV9 to TRBJ2-5; D tentatively fits TRBD1 or TRBD2 (5 bases each). The CDR3 runs to 15 residues. The germline V gene has CDR1 SGDLS and CDR2 YYNGEE. V was trimmed by 0 bases and J by 4 bases, leaving 13 bases between them. The full variable domain, in which reference TRBV9 and TRBJ2-5 provide the parts outside the CDR3, is DSGVTQTPKHLITATGQRVTLRCSPRSGDLSVYWYQQSLDQGLQFLIQYYNGEERAKGNILERFSAQQFPDLHSELNLSSLELGDSALYFCASSVVGAGRETQYFGPGTRLLVL.

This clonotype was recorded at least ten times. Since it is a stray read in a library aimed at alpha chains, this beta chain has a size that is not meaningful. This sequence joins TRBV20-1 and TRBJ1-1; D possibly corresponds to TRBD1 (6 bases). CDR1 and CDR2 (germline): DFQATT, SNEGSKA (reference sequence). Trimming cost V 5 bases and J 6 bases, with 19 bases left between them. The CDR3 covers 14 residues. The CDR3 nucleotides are TGCAGTGCTCCCCGTGCCTGGGGGGCAGCTGAAGCTTTCTTT. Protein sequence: CSAPRAWGAAEAFF.

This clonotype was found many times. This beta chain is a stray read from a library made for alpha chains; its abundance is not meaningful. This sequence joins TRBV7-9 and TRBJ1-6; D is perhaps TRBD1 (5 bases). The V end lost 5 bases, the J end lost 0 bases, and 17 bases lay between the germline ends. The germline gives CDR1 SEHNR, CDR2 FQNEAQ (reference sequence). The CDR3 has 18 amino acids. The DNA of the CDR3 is TGTGCCAGCAGCACCCGACCGGGGGAGAGCTCCTATAATTCACCCCTCCACTTT. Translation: CASSTRPGESSYNSPLHF. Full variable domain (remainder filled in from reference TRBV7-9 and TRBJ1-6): DTGVSQNPRHKITKRGQNVTFRCDPISEHNRLYWYRQTLGQGPEFLTYFQNEAQLEKSRLLSDRFSAERPKGSFSTLEIQRTEQGDSAMYLCASSTRPGESSYNSPLHFGNGTRLTVT.

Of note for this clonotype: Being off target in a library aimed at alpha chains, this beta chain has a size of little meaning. CDR3 sequence: CASSLRGEGGTQYF. CDR3 nucleotide sequence: TGTGCCAGCAGTTTACGGGGAGAAGGGGGTACGCAGTATTTT. The chain combines TRBV6-5 with TRBJ2-3; maybe TRBD1 (6 bases). Germline CDR1 is MNHEY and CDR2 is SVGAGI. This CDR3 comprises 14 residues. Trimming shortened V by 4 bases and J by 8 bases, and 16 bases separated the two germline ends.

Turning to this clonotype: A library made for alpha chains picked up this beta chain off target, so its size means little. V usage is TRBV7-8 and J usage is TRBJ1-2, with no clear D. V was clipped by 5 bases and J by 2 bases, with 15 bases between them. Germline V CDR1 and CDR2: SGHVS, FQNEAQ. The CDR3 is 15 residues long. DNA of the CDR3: TGTGCCAGCAGCCCGATAAACCCCCCCAACTATGGCTACACCTTC. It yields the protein CASSPINPPNYGYTF. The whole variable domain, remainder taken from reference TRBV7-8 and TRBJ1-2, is GAGVSQSPRYKVAKRGQDVALRCDPISGHVSLFWYQQALGQGPEFLTYFQNEAQLDKSGLPSDRFFAERPEGSVSTLKIQRTQQEDSAVYLCASSPINPPNYGYTFGSGTRLTVV.

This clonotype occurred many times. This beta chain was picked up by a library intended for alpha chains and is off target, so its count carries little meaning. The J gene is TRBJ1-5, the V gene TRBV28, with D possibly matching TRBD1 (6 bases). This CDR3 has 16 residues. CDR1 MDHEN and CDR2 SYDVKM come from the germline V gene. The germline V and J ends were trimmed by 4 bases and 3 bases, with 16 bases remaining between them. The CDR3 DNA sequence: TGTGCCAGCAGTTCACAGACAGGAGCCTTCAATCAGCCCCAGCATTTT. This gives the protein CASSSQTGAFNQPQHF.

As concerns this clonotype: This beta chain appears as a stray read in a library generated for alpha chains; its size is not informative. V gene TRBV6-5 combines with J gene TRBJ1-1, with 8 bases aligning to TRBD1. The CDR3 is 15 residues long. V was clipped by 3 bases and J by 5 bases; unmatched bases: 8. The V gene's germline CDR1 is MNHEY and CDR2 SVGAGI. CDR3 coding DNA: TGTGCCAGCAGTTATTCCGGGACAGGTAGTACTGAAGCTTTCTTT. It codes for CASSYSGTGSTEAFF.

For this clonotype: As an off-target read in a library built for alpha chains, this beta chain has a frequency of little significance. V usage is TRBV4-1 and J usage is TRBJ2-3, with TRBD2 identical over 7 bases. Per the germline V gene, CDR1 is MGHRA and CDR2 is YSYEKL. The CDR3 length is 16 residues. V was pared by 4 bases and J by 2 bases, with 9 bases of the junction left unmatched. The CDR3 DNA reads TGCGCCAGCAGCCTCGCTGGGGGAGGGAACACAGATACGCAGTATTTT. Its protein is CASSLAGGGNTDTQYF.

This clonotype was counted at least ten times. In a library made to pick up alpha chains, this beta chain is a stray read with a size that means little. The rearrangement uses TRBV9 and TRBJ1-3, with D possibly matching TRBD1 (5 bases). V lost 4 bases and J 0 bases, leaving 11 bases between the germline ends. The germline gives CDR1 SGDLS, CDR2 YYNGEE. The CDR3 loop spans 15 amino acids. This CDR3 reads CASSTGVYSGNTIYF. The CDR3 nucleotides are TGTGCCAGCAGCACGGGGGTATACTCTGGAAACACCATATATTTT.

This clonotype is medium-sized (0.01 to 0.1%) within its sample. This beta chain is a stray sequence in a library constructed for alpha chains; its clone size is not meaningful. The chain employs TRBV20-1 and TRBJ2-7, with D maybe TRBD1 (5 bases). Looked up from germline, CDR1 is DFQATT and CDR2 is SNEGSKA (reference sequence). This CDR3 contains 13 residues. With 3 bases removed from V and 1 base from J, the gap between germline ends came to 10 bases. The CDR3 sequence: CSARTQGSYEQYF. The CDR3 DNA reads TGCAGTGCTAGGACTCAGGGTTCCTACGAGCAGTACTTC.

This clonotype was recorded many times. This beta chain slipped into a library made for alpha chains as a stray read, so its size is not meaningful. CDR3 DNA: TGTGCCAGCGGGGATCACACAGATACGCAGTATTTT. Translated: CASGDHTDTQYF. This chain connects TRBV6-1 to TRBJ2-3, with D unclear. The V end was cut by 8 bases, the J end by 2 bases, with 8 bases between. The CDR3 runs 12 residues. Germline-derived CDR1 and CDR2 are MNHNS and SASEGT.

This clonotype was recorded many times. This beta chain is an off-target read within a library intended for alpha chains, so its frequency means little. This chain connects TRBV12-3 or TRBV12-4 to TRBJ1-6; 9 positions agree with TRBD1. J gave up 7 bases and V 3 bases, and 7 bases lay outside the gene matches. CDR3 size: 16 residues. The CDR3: CASSFSPGQGNSPLHF. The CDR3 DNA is TGTGCCAGCAGTTTTTCCCCGGGACAGGGAAATTCACCCCTCCACTTT.

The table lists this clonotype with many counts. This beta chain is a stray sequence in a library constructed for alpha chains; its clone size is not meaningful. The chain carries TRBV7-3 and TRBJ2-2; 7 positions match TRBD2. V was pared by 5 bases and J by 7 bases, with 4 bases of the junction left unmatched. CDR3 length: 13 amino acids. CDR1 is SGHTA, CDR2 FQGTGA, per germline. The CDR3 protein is CASSRLAYGELFF. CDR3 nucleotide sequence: TGTGCCAGCAGCCGACTAGCATACGGGGAGCTGTTTTTT.

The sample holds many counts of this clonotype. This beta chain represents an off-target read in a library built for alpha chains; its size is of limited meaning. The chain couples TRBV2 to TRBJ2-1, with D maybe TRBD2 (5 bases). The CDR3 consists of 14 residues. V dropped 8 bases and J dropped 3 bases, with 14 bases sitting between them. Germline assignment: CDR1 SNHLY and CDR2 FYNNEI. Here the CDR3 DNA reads TGTGCCAGCTCTAGCCCCCTCGGCTACAATGAGCAGTTCTTC. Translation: CASSSPLGYNEQFF.

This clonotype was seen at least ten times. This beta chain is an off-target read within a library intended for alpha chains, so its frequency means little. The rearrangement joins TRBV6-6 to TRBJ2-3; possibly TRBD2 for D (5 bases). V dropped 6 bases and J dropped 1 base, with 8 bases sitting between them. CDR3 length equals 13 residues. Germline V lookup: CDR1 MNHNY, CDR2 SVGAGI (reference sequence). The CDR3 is CASRDSGTDTQYF. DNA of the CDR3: TGTGCCAGCAGGGACTCCGGCACAGATACGCAGTATTTT.

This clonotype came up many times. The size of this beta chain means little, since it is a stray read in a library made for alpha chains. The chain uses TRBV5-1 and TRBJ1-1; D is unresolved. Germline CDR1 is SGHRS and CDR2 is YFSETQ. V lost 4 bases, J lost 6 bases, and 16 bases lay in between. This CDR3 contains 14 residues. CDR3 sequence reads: CASSDGGRFAEAFF. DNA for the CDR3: TGCGCCAGCAGCGATGGAGGCAGGTTCGCTGAAGCTTTCTTT.

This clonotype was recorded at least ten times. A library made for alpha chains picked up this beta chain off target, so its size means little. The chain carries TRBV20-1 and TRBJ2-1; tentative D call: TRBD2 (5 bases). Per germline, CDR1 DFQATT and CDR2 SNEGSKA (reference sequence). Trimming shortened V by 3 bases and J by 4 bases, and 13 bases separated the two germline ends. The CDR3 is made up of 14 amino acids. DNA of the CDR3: TGCAGTGCTAGTCTCCCAACGGGATACAATGAGCAGTTCTTC. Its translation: CSASLPTGYNEQFF.

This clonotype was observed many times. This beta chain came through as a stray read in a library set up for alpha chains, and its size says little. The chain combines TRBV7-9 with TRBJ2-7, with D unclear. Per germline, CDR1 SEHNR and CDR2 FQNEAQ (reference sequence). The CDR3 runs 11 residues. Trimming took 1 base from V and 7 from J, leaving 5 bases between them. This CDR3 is CASSLVEEQYF. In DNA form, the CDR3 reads TGTGCCAGCAGCTTAGTAGAGGAGCAGTACTTC.

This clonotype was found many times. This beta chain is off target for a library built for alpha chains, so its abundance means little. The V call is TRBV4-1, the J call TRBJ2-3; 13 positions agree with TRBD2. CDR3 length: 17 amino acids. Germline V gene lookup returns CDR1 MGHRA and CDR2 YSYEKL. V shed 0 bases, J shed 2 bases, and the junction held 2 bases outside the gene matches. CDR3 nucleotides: TGCGCCAGCAGCCAAGAGGGACTAGCGGGGTTCACAGATACGCAGTATTTT. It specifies CASSQEGLAGFTDTQYF.

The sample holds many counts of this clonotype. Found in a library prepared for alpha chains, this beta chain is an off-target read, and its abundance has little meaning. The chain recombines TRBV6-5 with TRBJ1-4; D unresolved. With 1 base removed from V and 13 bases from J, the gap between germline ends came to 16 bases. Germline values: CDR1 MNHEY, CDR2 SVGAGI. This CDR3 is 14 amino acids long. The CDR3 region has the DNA TGTGCCAGCAGTTACTTGGGAAAGGGCGCTGGACTGTTTTTT. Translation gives CASSYLGKGAGLFF.